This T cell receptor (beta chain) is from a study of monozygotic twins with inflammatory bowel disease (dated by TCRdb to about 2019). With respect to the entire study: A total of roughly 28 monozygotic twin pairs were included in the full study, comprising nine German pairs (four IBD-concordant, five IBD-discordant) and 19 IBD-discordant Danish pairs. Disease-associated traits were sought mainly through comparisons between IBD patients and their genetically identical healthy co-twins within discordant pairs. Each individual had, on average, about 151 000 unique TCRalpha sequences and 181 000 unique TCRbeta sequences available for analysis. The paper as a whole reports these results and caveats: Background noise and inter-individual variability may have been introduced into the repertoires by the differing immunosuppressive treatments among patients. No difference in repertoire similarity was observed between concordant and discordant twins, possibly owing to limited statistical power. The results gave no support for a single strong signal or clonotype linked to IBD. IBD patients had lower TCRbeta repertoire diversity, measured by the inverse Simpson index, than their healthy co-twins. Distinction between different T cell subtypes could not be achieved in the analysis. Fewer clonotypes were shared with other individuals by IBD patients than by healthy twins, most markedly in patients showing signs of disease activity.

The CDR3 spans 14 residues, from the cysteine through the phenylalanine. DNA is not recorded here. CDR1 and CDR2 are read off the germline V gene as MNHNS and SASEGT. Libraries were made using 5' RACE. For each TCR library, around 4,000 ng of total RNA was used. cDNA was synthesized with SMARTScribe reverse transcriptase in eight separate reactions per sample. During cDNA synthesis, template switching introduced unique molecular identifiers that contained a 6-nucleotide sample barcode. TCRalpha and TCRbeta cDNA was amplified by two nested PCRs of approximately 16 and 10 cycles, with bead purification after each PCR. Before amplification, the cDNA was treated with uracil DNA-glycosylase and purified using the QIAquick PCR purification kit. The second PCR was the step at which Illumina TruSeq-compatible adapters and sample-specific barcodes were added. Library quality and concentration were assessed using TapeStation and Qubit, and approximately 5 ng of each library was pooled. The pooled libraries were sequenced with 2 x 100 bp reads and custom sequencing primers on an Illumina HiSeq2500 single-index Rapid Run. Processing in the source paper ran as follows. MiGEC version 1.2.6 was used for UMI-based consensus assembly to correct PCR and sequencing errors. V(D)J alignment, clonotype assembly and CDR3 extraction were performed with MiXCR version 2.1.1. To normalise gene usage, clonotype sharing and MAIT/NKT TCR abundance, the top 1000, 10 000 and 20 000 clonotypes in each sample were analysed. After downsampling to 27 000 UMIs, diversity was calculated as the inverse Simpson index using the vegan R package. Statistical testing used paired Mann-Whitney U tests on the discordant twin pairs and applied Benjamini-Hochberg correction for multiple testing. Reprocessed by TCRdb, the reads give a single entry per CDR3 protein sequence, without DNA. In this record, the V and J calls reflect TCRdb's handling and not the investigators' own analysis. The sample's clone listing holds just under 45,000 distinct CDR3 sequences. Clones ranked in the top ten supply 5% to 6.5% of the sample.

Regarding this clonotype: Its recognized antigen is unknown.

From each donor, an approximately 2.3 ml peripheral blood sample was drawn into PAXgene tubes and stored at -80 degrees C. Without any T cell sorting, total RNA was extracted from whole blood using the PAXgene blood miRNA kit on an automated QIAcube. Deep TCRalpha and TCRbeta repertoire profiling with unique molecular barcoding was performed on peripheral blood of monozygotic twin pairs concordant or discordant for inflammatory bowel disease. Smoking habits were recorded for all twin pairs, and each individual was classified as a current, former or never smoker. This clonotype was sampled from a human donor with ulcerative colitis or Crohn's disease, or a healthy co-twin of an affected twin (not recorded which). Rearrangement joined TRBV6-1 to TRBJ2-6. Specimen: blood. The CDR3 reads CASREESGANVLTF.